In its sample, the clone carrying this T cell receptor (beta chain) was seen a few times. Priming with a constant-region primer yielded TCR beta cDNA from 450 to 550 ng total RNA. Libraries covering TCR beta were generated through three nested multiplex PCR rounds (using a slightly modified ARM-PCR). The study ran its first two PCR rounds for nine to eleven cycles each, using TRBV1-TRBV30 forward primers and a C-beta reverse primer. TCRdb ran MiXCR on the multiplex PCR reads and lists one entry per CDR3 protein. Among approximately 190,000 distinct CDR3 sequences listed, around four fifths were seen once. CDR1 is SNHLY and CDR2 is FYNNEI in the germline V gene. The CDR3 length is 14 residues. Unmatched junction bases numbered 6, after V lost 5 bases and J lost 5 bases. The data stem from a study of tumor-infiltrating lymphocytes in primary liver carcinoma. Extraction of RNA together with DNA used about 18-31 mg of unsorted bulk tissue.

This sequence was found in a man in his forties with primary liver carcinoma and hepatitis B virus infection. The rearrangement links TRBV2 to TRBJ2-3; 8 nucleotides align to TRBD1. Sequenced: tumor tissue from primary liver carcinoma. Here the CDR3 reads CASSLRGPGDTQYF. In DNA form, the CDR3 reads TGTGCCAGCAGTCTCAGGGGGCCCGGAGATACGCAGTATTTT.